This T cell receptor (beta chain) appears in the sequencing data of a study of blood T cell repertoires in COVID-19. Overall study: Samples of COVID-19 (acute and convalescent) were obtained from the United States, Italy and Spain. T cells, B-cell-depleted T cells, or PBMCs provided the cDNA or gDNA that served as material.

CDR3 length: 15 residues. V lost 4 bases, J lost 3 bases, and 8 bases stayed unmatched. The V gene's germline CDR1 is SGHVS and CDR2 FNYEAQ. The method was immunoSEQ multiplex PCR; TCRdb's version includes in-frame clones alone and lacks a portion of them. This table holds about 300,000 clones, about 88% found once. The specimen sequenced was peripheral blood. The TCR originated in a man between 70 and 80 years old with acute or convalescent COVID-19. This chain connects TRBV7-6 to TRBJ2-7, with TRBD1 matching over 8 bases. The CDR3 sequence is CASSSLQGVVYEQYF. As DNA, the CDR3 is TGTGCCAGCAGCTCATTACAGGGGGTTGTCTACGAGCAGTACTTC. Drawing the rest from reference TRBV7-6 and TRBJ2-7, the complete variable domain is GAGVSQSPRYKVTKRGQDVALRCDPISGHVSLYWYRQALGQGPEFLTYFNYEAQQDKSGLPNDRFSAERPEGSISTLTIQRTEQRDSAMYRCASSSLQGVVYEQYFGPGTRLTVT.